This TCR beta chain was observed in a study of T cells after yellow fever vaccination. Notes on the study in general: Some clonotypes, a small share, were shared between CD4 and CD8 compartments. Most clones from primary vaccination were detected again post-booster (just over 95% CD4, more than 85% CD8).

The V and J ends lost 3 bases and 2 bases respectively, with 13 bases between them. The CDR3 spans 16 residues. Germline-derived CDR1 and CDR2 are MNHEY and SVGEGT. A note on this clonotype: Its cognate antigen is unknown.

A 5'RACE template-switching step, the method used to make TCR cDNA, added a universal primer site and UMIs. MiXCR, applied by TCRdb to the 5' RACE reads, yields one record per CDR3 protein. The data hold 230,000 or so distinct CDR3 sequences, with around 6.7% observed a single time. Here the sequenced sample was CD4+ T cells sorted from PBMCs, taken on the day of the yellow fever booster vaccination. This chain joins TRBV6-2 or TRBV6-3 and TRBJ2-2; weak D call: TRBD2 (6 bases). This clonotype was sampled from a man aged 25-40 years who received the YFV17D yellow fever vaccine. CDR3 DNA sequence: TGTGCCAGCAGTTATCAGAGCGGGCTCAACACCGGGGAGCTGTTTTTT. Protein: CASSYQSGLNTGELFF.